The entry that follows covers one TCR beta chain sequence. The germline V gene encodes CDR1 GTSNPN and CDR2 SVGIG (reference sequence). This CDR3 has 15 residues. With V trimmed by 1 base and J by 3 bases, 7 bases remained unmatched. The sample comes from a study of cytomegalovirus exposure and HLA in healthy donors. Primers included in the PCR were 60 Vbeta and 13 Jbeta primers. Here immunoSEQ multiplex PCR was the method, and the copy in TCRdb shows in-frame clones only, minus some. The sample includes approximately 170,000 clones, roughly 77% of them seen just once. This clonotype was sampled from a young man in good health and CMV-seropositive. V usage is TRBV30 and J usage is TRBJ2-5; 8 bases agree with TRBD1. The sample consisted of PBMCs. The CDR3 region is CAWSGPQGGEETQYF. The DNA for the CDR3 is TGTGCCTGGAGTGGACCACAGGGGGGAGAAGAGACCCAGTACTTC.